Listed below are T cell receptor beta chains from one sample, sequenced in a study of blood T cell repertoires in COVID-19. The method was immunoSEQ multiplex PCR; TCRdb's version includes in-frame clones alone and lacks a portion of them. Here the sample spans 250,000 to 350,000 clones, about 85% being singletons. The specimen sequenced was peripheral blood. All receptors derive from a man aged 18 to 29 with active or convalescent COVID-19. Each CDR3 is given with its conserved first and last residue. The order of the fields is CDR3 protein, CDR3 DNA, J gene, clone size, D gene, V gene. D genes are given only for firm matches. The listing skips clone size in some rows; elsewhere it reads once, few, many or a size class.

CDR3 protein: CASSQGGWVGYTF; CDR3 DNA: TGTGCCAGCAGCCAGGGAGGGTGGGTTGGCTACACCTTC; J gene: TRBJ1-2; clone size: NA; D gene: NA; V gene: TRBV13
CDR3 protein: CASSLGGSIFNEQFF; CDR3 DNA: TGTGCCAGCAGCTTAGGCGGGAGCATTTTCAATGAGCAGTTCTTC; J gene: TRBJ2-1; clone size: NA; D gene: TRBD2; V gene: TRBV7-3
CDR3 protein: CASSLSSLTDTQYF; CDR3 DNA: TGTGCCAGCAGCTTAAGTAGCCTCACAGATACGCAGTATTTT; J gene: TRBJ2-3; clone size: NA; D gene: NA; V gene: TRBV7-2
CDR3 protein: CASSDRGGNSGGANVLTF; CDR3 DNA: TGTGCCAGCAGCGACCGAGGGGGAAACTCCGGTGGGGCCAACGTCCTGACTTTC; J gene: TRBJ2-6; clone size: NA; D gene: NA; V gene: TRBV9
CDR3 protein: CASSLGQHQPQHF; CDR3 DNA: TGTGCCAGCAGCTTGGGACAGCATCAGCCCCAGCATTTT; J gene: TRBJ1-5; clone size: NA; D gene: TRBD1; V gene: TRBV7-3
CDR3 protein: CASSETENSPLHF; CDR3 DNA: TGTGCCAGCAGTGAAACGGAGAATTCACCCCTCCACTTT; J gene: TRBJ1-6; clone size: few; D gene: NA; V gene: TRBV6-1
CDR3 protein: CASRQGASSGNTIYF; CDR3 DNA: TGCGCCAGCAGGCAAGGGGCCTCCTCTGGAAACACCATATATTTT; J gene: TRBJ1-3; clone size: NA; D gene: NA; V gene: TRBV10-2
CDR3 protein: CASSQRDTFTGELFF; CDR3 DNA: TGTGCCAGCAGCCAGAGGGACACTTTCACCGGGGAGCTGTTTTTT; J gene: TRBJ2-2; clone size: NA; D gene: NA; V gene: TRBV11-3
CDR3 protein: CASRIAGGVTGELFF; CDR3 DNA: TGTGCCAGTAGGATCGCGGGAGGGGTCACCGGGGAGCTGTTTTTT; J gene: TRBJ2-2; clone size: NA; D gene: TRBD2; V gene: TRBV19
CDR3 protein: CASSTSGRGEQYF; CDR3 DNA: TGTGCCAGTAGTACTAGCGGGCGGGGCGAGCAGTACTTC; J gene: TRBJ2-7; clone size: NA; D gene: TRBD2; V gene: TRBV19
CDR3 protein: CASSIQGRDYGYTF; CDR3 DNA: TGTGCCAGCAGTATACAGGGGCGGGACTATGGCTACACCTTC; J gene: TRBJ1-2; clone size: NA; D gene: TRBD1; V gene: TRBV6-5
CDR3 protein: CASSFRGRAGDEQFF; CDR3 DNA: TGTGCCAGCAGCTTTCGCGGGAGGGCTGGCGATGAGCAGTTCTTC; J gene: TRBJ2-1; clone size: NA; D gene: TRBD2; V gene: TRBV11-2
CDR3 protein: CASSPLSGGAGYNEQFF; CDR3 DNA: TGTGCCAGCAGCCCTCTGAGTGGGGGGGCAGGCTACAATGAGCAGTTCTTC; J gene: TRBJ2-1; clone size: NA; D gene: NA; V gene: TRBV3-1/TRBV3-2
CDR3 protein: CASSYRDTNEQFF; CDR3 DNA: TGTGCCAGCAGTTACCGGGACACCAATGAGCAGTTCTTC; J gene: TRBJ2-1; clone size: once; D gene: NA; V gene: TRBV6-5
CDR3 protein: CASSFSRGATYEQYF; CDR3 DNA: TGTGCCAGCAGTTTTTCCCGAGGAGCAACCTACGAGCAGTACTTC; J gene: TRBJ2-7; clone size: NA; D gene: NA; V gene: TRBV27
CDR3 protein: CASSQVGQGRYEQYF; CDR3 DNA: TGTGCCAGCAGCCAAGTCGGACAGGGGCGATACGAGCAGTACTTC; J gene: TRBJ2-7; clone size: NA; D gene: TRBD1; V gene: TRBV3-1/TRBV3-2
CDR3 protein: CASSLSSYNEQFF; CDR3 DNA: TGCGCCAGCAGCCTAAGCTCCTACAATGAGCAGTTCTTC; J gene: TRBJ2-1; clone size: NA; D gene: NA; V gene: TRBV5-1
CDR3 protein: CASSLGDRGLAGIGYTF; CDR3 DNA: TGCGCCAGCAGCTTGGGGGACAGGGGGCTTGCAGGTATTGGCTACACCTTC; J gene: TRBJ1-2; clone size: NA; D gene: TRBD1; V gene: TRBV5-1
CDR3 protein: CASSPSPGQGLGNQPQHF; CDR3 DNA: TGTGCCAGCTCACCATCTCCTGGACAGGGCTTGGGCAATCAGCCCCAGCATTTT; J gene: TRBJ1-5; clone size: NA; D gene: TRBD1; V gene: TRBV18
CDR3 protein: CASSILQGASTGELFF; CDR3 DNA: TGCGCCAGCAGCATTCTACAGGGGGCCAGCACCGGGGAGCTGTTTTTT; J gene: TRBJ2-2; clone size: NA; D gene: TRBD1; V gene: TRBV5-1
CDR3 protein: CASKYRATQYF; CDR3 DNA: TGTGCCAGCAAGTACAGGGCGACCCAGTACTTC; J gene: TRBJ2-5; clone size: NA; D gene: NA; V gene: TRBV3-1/TRBV3-2
CDR3 protein: CASSLRTGRPNYGYTF; CDR3 DNA: TGTGCCAGCAGTTTGCGGACAGGGCGGCCTAACTATGGCTACACCTTC; J gene: TRBJ1-2; clone size: NA; D gene: TRBD1; V gene: TRBV27
CDR3 protein: CASSPGQVGQPQHF; CDR3 DNA: TGTGCCAGCTCACCCGGACAGGTTGGTCAGCCCCAGCATTTT; J gene: TRBJ1-5; clone size: NA; D gene: TRBD1; V gene: TRBV18
CDR3 protein: CASSRRDRGGETQYF; CDR3 DNA: TGTGCCAGCAGCCGCCGGGACAGGGGAGGAGAGACCCAGTACTTC; J gene: TRBJ2-5; clone size: NA; D gene: TRBD1; V gene: TRBV3-1/TRBV3-2
CDR3 protein: CASLERGGPADTQYF; CDR3 DNA: TGTGCCAGCCTTGAGCGGGGGGGCCCCGCAGATACGCAGTATTTT; J gene: TRBJ2-3; clone size: NA; D gene: TRBD2; V gene: TRBV27
CDR3 protein: CASSEDRGGSTDTQYF; CDR3 DNA: TGCGCCAGCAGTGAGGACCGGGGGGGAAGCACAGATACGCAGTATTTT; J gene: TRBJ2-3; clone size: NA; D gene: TRBD2; V gene: TRBV10-1
CDR3 protein: CASSLDLTRGTEAFF; CDR3 DNA: TGTGCCAGCAGCTTAGATCTCACACGGGGCACTGAAGCTTTCTTT; J gene: TRBJ1-1; clone size: NA; D gene: NA; V gene: TRBV11-2
CDR3 protein: CASGLDPGQGLNEQFF; CDR3 DNA: TGTGCTAGTGGTTTGGACCCGGGACAGGGGCTTAATGAGCAGTTCTTC; J gene: TRBJ2-1; clone size: NA; D gene: TRBD1; V gene: TRBV12-5
CDR3 protein: CASSQSVVSRGLSGNTIYF; CDR3 DNA: TGTGCCAGCAGCCAAAGCGTGGTCTCTCGGGGGTTGTCTGGAAACACCATATATTTT; J gene: TRBJ1-3; clone size: once; D gene: NA; V gene: TRBV3-1/TRBV3-2
CDR3 protein: CASSPFVAGGPNTQYF; CDR3 DNA: TGTGCCAGCAGTCCCTTCGTAGCGGGGGGGCCGAATACGCAGTATTTT; J gene: TRBJ2-3; clone size: NA; D gene: TRBD2; V gene: TRBV27
CDR3 protein: CASSYEGVTGANVLTF; CDR3 DNA: TGTGCCAGCAGTTATGAGGGGGTGACTGGGGCCAACGTCCTGACTTTC; J gene: TRBJ2-6; clone size: NA; D gene: NA; V gene: TRBV6-2/TRBV6-3
CDR3 protein: CASSQGAVGTDTQYF; CDR3 DNA: TGCGCCAGCAGCCAGGGGGCAGTGGGTACAGATACGCAGTATTTT; J gene: TRBJ2-3; clone size: once; D gene: TRBD1; V gene: TRBV5-1
CDR3 protein: CASQDRASSYEQYF; CDR3 DNA: TGTGCCAGCCAGGACAGGGCCAGTTCCTACGAGCAGTACTTC; J gene: TRBJ2-7; clone size: NA; D gene: TRBD1; V gene: TRBV7-9
CDR3 protein: CASSPWQGDNSPLHF; CDR3 DNA: TGCGCCAGCAGCCCCTGGCAGGGTGATAATTCACCCCTCCACTTT; J gene: TRBJ1-6; clone size: NA; D gene: NA; V gene: TRBV4-3
CDR3 protein: CASSQVLHEQYF; CDR3 DNA: TGTGCCAGCAGCCAAGTCCTCCACGAGCAGTACTTC; J gene: TRBJ2-7; clone size: NA; D gene: NA; V gene: TRBV3-1/TRBV3-2
CDR3 protein: CASSLLDRAFSGNTIYF; CDR3 DNA: TGTGCCAGCAGTTTACTGGACAGGGCCTTCTCTGGAAACACCATATATTTT; J gene: TRBJ1-3; clone size: few; D gene: TRBD1; V gene: TRBV28
CDR3 protein: CATSAGRGQPQHF; CDR3 DNA: TGTGCCACCAGTGCAGGGCGCGGTCAGCCCCAGCATTTT; J gene: TRBJ1-5; clone size: NA; D gene: NA; V gene: TRBV24-1
CDR3 protein: CASSITQGPNEKLFF; CDR3 DNA: TGTGCCAGCAGCATAACACAGGGACCTAATGAAAAACTGTTTTTT; J gene: TRBJ1-4; clone size: NA; D gene: NA; V gene: TRBV7-9
CDR3 protein: CASSADTGTGNTIYF; CDR3 DNA: TGTGCCAGCAGCGCCGACACAGGGACTGGAAACACCATATATTTT; J gene: TRBJ1-3; clone size: NA; D gene: NA; V gene: TRBV9
CDR3 protein: CASSQGTDNTGELFF; CDR3 DNA: TGTGCCAGCAGCCAAGGCACAGACAACACCGGGGAGCTGTTTTTT; J gene: TRBJ2-2; clone size: NA; D gene: NA; V gene: TRBV4-2
CDR3 protein: CASGAGGGKFANTGELFF; CDR3 DNA: TGCGCCAGCGGTGCCGGCGGAGGGAAGTTCGCAAACACCGGGGAGCTGTTTTTT; J gene: TRBJ2-2; clone size: few; D gene: NA; V gene: TRBV10-1
CDR3 protein: CASSPGVTSGGAGDIQYF; CDR3 DNA: TGTGCCAGCAGTCCAGGAGTGACGTCGGGGGGCGCTGGGGACATTCAGTACTTC; J gene: TRBJ2-4; clone size: NA; D gene: NA; V gene: TRBV28
CDR3 protein: CASSLVAGPNTEAFF; CDR3 DNA: TGCGCCAGCAGCTTGGTCGCAGGGCCCAACACTGAAGCTTTCTTT; J gene: TRBJ1-1; clone size: NA; D gene: NA; V gene: TRBV5-1
CDR3 protein: CATSRAGGEQYF; CDR3 DNA: TGTGCCACCAGCAGAGCCGGGGGCGAGCAGTACTTC; J gene: TRBJ2-7; clone size: NA; D gene: NA; V gene: TRBV15
CDR3 protein: CASSLFPPYEQYF; CDR3 DNA: TGTGCCAGCAGCCTATTCCCCCCCTACGAGCAGTACTTC; J gene: TRBJ2-7; clone size: NA; D gene: NA; V gene: TRBV27
CDR3 protein: CASSLDRAYEQYF; CDR3 DNA: TGTGCCAGCAGTCTCGACAGAGCCTACGAGCAGTACTTC; J gene: TRBJ2-7; clone size: NA; D gene: NA; V gene: TRBV12-3/TRBV12-4
CDR3 protein: CASSLWAYEKLFF; CDR3 DNA: TGTGCCAGCAGTTTATGGGCATACGAAAAACTGTTTTTT; J gene: TRBJ1-4; clone size: NA; D gene: NA; V gene: TRBV12-3/TRBV12-4
CDR3 protein: CASSSWTGNSNQPQHF; CDR3 DNA: TGTGCCAGCAGTTCTTGGACAGGGAATAGCAATCAGCCCCAGCATTTT; J gene: TRBJ1-5; clone size: NA; D gene: TRBD1; V gene: TRBV7-8
CDR3 protein: CASSRRTGLGYTF; CDR3 DNA: TGTGCCAGCAGCAGAAGGACAGGGTTAGGCTACACCTTC; J gene: TRBJ1-2; clone size: NA; D gene: TRBD1; V gene: TRBV5-6
CDR3 protein: CASSQEGRGWGYGYTF; CDR3 DNA: TGCGCCAGCAGCCAAGAGGGGAGGGGCTGGGGCTATGGCTACACCTTC; J gene: TRBJ1-2; clone size: few; D gene: NA; V gene: TRBV4-1
CDR3 protein: CSASLLAGVGDTQYF; CDR3 DNA: TGCAGTGCTAGTTTGCTAGCGGGAGTAGGGGATACGCAGTATTTT; J gene: TRBJ2-3; clone size: NA; D gene: TRBD2; V gene: TRBV20-1
CDR3 protein: CAISDRVIKGYTF; CDR3 DNA: TGTGCCATCAGTGACAGGGTCATCAAGGGCTACACCTTC; J gene: TRBJ1-2; clone size: NA; D gene: NA; V gene: TRBV10-3
CDR3 protein: CASSLVPYTEAFF; CDR3 DNA: TGTGCCAGCAGCTTAGTTCCCTACACTGAAGCTTTCTTT; J gene: TRBJ1-1; clone size: NA; D gene: NA; V gene: TRBV7-9
CDR3 protein: CASSFSVPTWETQYF; CDR3 DNA: TGCGCCAGCAGCTTTTCGGTCCCCACTTGGGAGACCCAGTACTTC; J gene: TRBJ2-5; clone size: NA; D gene: NA; V gene: TRBV5-1
CDR3 protein: CASSSKKGGHVGYEQYF; CDR3 DNA: TGTGCCAGCAGCTCTAAGAAAGGGGGTCATGTGGGCTACGAGCAGTACTTC; J gene: TRBJ2-7; clone size: NA; D gene: NA; V gene: TRBV5-6